This TCR beta chain came from a study of cytomegalovirus exposure and HLA in healthy donors. The PCR employed 60 Vbeta primers together with 13 Jbeta primers. Data came from immunoSEQ multiplex PCR; TCRdb stores just in-frame clones and leaves some out. Here the sample table reports fewer than 100,000 clones. From germline, CDR1 is LNHDA and CDR2 SQIVND (reference sequence). There are 14 residues in the CDR3. Trimming shortened V by 7 bases and J by 0 bases, and 9 bases separated the two germline ends. This receptor was taken from a middle-aged man in good health and CMV-seronegative. The sequenced sample was PBMCs. J is TRBJ2-2 and V is TRBV19, with D perhaps matching TRBD2 (5 bases). The CDR3 reads CASKRGSNTGELFF. The CDR3 region has the DNA TGTGCCAGTAAGCGAGGGTCGAACACCGGGGAGCTGTTTTTT.